Listed here is a single T cell receptor beta chain. No antigen is known for it. The data were taken from a study of OX40 agonist ivuxolimab in advanced cancers. Study in general: Ivuxolimab doses were 0.01, 0.1, 0.3, 1.5, 3 or 10 mg/kg every 2 weeks. Of the patients, three showed partial responses, one with hepatocellular carcinoma and two with cutaneous melanoma. Study observations and caveats: Clonal expansion from baseline to week 6 occurred in both CD4+ and CD8+ T cells.

Sequencing was performed with immunoSEQ multiplex PCR; in TCRdb, only in-frame clones are kept and a portion is missing. The data contain some 19,000 clones, more than 80% of them seen just once; the ten biggest clones take up about half. The TCR comes from an adult with an advanced solid tumor such as melanoma, head and neck, liver or kidney cancer. Sequencing was performed on CD4+ or CD8+ T cells sorted from blood, taken in a trial of the OX40 agonist ivuxolimab.

The CDR3 sequence is CAWSLGAGRAEAFF. DNA for the CDR3: TGTGCCTGGAGTCTCGGGGCGGGAAGAGCTGAAGCTTTCTTT. The chain uses TRBV30 and TRBJ1-1, with D maybe TRBD1 (5 bases). The V and J ends lost 2 bases and 6 bases respectively, with 16 bases between them. The CDR3 consists of 14 residues. CDR1 is GTSNPN, CDR2 SVGIG, per germline (reference sequence).